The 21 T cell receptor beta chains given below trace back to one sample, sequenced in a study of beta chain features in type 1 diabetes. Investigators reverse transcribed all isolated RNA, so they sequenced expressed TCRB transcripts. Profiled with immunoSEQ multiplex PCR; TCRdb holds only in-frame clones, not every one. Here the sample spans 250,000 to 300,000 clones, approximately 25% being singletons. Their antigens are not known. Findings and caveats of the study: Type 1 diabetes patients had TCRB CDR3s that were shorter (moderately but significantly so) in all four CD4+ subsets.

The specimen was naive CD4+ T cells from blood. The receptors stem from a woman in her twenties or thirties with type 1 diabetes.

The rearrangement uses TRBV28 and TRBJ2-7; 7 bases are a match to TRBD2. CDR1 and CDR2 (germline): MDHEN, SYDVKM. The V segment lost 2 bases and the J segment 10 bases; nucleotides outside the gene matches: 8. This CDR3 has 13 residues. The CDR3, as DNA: TGTGCCAGCAGTTTACCCTCTAGCGGAGGTCAGTACTTC. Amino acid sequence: CASSLPSSGGQYF.

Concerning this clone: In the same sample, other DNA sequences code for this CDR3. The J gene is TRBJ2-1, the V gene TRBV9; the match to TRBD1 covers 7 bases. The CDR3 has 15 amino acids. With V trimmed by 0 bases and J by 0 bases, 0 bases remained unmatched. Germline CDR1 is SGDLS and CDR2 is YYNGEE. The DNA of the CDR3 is TGTGCCAGCAGCGTAGACAGGGGCTCCTACAATGAGCAGTTCTTC. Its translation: CASSVDRGSYNEQFF.

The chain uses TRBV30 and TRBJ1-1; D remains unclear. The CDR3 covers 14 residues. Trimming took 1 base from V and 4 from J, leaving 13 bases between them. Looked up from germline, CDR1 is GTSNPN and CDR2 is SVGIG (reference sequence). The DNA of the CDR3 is TGTGCCTGGAGTGCAACTCAGGTTCCCACTGAAGCTTTCTTT. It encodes CAWSATQVPTEAFF.

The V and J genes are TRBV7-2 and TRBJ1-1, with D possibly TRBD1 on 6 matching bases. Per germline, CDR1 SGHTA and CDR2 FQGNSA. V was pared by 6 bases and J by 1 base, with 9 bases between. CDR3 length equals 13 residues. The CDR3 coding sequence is TGTGCCAGCAGTACAGGGACGAACACTGAAGCTTTCTTT. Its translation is CASSTGTNTEAFF.

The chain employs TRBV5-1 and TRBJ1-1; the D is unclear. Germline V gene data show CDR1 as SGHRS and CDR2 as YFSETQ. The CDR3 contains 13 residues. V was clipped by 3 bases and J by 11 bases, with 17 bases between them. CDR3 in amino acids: CASSSGGIADAFF. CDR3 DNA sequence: TGCGCCAGCAGCTCGGGAGGGATTGCAGATGCTTTCTTT.

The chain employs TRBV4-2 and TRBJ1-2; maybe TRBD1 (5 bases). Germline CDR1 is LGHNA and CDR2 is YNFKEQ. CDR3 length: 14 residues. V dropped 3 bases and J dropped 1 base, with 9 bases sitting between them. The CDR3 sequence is CASSQGRDNYGYTF. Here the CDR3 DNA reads TGTGCCAGCAGCCAGGGCAGGGATAACTATGGCTACACCTTC.

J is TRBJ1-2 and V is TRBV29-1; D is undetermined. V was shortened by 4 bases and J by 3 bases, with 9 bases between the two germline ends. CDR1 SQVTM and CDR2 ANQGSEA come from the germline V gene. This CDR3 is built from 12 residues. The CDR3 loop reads CSVVLADYGYTF. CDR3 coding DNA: TGCAGCGTTGTACTTGCGGACTATGGCTACACCTTC.

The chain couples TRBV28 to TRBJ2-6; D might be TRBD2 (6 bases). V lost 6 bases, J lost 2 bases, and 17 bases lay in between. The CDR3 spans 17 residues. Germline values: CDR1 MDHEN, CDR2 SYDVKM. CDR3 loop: CASRPRDGGPGANVLTF. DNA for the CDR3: TGTGCCAGCAGGCCGCGGGACGGGGGTCCTGGGGCCAACGTCCTGACTTTC.

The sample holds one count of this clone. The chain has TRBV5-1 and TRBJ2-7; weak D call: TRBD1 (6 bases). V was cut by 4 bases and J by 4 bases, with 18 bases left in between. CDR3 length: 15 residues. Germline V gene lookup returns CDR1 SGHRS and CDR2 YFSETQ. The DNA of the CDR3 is TGCGCCAGCAGCGGGGGTCAGGGGTCCTATTACGAGCAGTACTTC. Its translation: CASSGGQGSYYEQYF.

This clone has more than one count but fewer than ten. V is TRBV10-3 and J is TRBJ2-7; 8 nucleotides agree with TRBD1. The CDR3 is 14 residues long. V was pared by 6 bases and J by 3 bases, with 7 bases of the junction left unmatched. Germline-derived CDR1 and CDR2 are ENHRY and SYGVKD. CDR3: CAIRMTGAIYEQYF. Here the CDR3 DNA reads TGTGCCATCAGGATGACAGGGGCGATCTACGAGCAGTACTTC.

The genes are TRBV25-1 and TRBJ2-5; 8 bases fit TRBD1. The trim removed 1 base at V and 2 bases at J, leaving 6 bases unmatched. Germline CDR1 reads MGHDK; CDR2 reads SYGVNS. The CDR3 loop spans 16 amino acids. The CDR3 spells CASSESGRGPQETQYF. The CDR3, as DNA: TGTGCCAGCAGTGAATCTGGCAGGGGGCCTCAAGAGACCCAGTACTTC.

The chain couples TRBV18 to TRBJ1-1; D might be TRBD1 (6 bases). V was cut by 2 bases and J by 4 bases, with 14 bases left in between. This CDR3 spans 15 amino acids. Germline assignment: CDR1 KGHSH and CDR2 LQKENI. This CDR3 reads CASSPISDRSTEAFF. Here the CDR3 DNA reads TGTGCCAGCTCACCAATAAGCGACAGGAGCACTGAAGCTTTCTTT.

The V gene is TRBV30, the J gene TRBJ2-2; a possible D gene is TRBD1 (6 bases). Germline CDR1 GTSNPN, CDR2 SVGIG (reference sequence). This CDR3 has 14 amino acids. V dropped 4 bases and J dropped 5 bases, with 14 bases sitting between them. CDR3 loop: CAWNHGTNTGELFF. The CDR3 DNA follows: TGTGCCTGGAACCACGGGACAAATACCGGGGAGCTGTTTTTT.

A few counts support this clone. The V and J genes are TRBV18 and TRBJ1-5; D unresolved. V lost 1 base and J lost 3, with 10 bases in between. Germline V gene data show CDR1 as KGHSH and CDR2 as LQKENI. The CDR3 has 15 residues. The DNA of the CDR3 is TGTGCCAGCTCACCACAATCGGGGATCAATCAGCCCCAGCATTTT. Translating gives CASSPQSGINQPQHF.

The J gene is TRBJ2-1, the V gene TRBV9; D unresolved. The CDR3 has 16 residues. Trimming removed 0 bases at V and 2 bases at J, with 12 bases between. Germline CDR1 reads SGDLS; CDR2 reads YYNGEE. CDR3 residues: CASSVASAVTYNEQFF. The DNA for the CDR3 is TGTGCCAGCAGCGTAGCTTCGGCGGTCACCTACAATGAGCAGTTCTTC. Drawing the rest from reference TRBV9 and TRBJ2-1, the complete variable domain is DSGVTQTPKHLITATGQRVTLRCSPRSGDLSVYWYQQSLDQGLQFLIQYYNGEERAKGNILERFSAQQFPDLHSELNLSSLELGDSALYFCASSVASAVTYNEQFFGPGTRLTVL.

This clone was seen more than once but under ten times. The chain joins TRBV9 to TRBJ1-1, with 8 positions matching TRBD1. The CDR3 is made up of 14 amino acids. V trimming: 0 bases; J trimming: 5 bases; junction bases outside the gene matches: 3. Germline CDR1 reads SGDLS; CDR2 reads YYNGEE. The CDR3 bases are TGTGCCAGCAGCGTAGCAGGGGGCTGGACTGAAGCTTTCTTT. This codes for CASSVAGGWTEAFF.

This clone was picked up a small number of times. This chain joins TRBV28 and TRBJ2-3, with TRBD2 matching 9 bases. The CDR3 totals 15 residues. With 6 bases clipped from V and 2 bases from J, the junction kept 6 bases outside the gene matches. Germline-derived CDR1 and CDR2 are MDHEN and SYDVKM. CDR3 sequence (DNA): TGTGCCAGCAGAACCGCTAGCGGGATCACAGATACGCAGTATTTT. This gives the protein CASRTASGITDTQYF.

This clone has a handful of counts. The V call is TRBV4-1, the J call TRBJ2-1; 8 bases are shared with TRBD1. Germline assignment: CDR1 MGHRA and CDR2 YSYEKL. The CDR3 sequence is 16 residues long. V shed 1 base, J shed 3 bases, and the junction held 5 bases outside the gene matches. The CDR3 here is CASSQGQGSNYNEQFF. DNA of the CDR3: TGCGCCAGCAGCCAAGGACAGGGGTCAAACTACAATGAGCAGTTCTTC.

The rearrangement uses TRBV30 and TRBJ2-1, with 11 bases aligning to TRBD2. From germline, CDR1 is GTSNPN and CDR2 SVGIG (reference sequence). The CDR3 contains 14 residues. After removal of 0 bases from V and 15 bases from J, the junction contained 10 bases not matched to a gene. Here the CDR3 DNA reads TGTGCCTGGAGTGTCGAGACTAGCGGGACCAGCAGGTTCTTC. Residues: CAWSVETSGTSRFF.

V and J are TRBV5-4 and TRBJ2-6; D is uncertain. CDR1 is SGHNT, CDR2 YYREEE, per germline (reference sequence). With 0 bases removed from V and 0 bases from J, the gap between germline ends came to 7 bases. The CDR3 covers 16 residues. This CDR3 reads CASSLAHPSGANVLTF. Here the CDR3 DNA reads TGTGCCAGCAGCTTGGCACACCCCTCTGGGGCCAACGTCCTGACTTTC.

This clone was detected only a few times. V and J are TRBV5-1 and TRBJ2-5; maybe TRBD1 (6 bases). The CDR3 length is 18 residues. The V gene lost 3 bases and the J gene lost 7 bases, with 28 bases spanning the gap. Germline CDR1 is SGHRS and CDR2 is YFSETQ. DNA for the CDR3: TGCGCCAGCAGCTCCAATATCCACAGGGACAACCTGGGGTCGACCCAGTACTTC. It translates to CASSSNIHRDNLGSTQYF.